Below are 23 T cell receptor beta chains sequenced from a single sample in a study of blood T cells in healthy people across ages. Primers used in a second PCR of roughly 6 to 11 cycles were a sample-barcoded 5' primer and a J-beta primer mix. TCRdb redid the calling of the 5' RACE reads with MiXCR, one entry per CDR3 protein. Among some 1.4 million distinct CDR3 sequences, around two fifths were seen once, and the ten largest hold 7% to 9.5%. The material sequenced was blood. These receptors were obtained from a woman aged 18 to 35 in good health.

The rearrangement uses TRBV4-2 and TRBJ1-5, with 9 bases aligning to TRBD1. Losses at the gene ends were 0 bases for V and 6 bases for J; bases not matched to a gene: 6. The germline V gene encodes CDR1 LGHNA and CDR2 YNFKEQ. The CDR3 has 16 amino acids. In nucleotides, the CDR3 is TGTGCCAGCAGCCAAGACCAGGACAGGGGCGCTCAGCCCCAGCATTTT. Protein sequence: CASSQDQDRGAQPQHF.

This clonotype has a single count. The chain carries TRBV5-1 and TRBJ1-1, with unresolved D. The germline V and J ends were trimmed by 7 bases and 6 bases, with 19 bases remaining between them. The germline gives CDR1 SGHRS, CDR2 YFSETQ. The CDR3 is 14 residues long. The CDR3 DNA reads TGCGCCAGCGCTGCCGAAGTCCCCCGCGCTGAAGCTTTCTTT. The encoded protein is CASAAEVPRAEAFF.

This clonotype has just a few counts. V gene TRBV20-1 combines with J gene TRBJ2-1, with 8 positions matching TRBD2. Germline V gene lookup returns CDR1 DFQATT and CDR2 SNEGSKA (reference sequence). V was pared by 4 bases and J by 9 bases, with 11 bases of the junction left unmatched. CDR3 length: 14 residues. CDR3 coding DNA: TGCAGTGCTACCAGGACTAGCCGAGGAGGTGAGCAGTTCTTC. Protein product: CSATRTSRGGEQFF.

This chain joins TRBV5-5 and TRBJ2-2; D is perhaps TRBD2 (6 bases). The V gene lost 1 base and the J gene lost 7 bases, with 11 bases spanning the gap. CDR3 length equals 14 residues. Per germline, CDR1 SGHKS and CDR2 YYEKEE (reference sequence). In nucleotides, the CDR3 is TGTGCCAGCAGCTTGAGACTAGGCGGCGGGGAGCTGTTTTTT. It translates to CASSLRLGGGELFF.

The chain combines TRBV20-1 with TRBJ1-2; D gene ambiguous. V was cut by 6 bases and J by 5 bases, with 22 bases left in between. CDR1 is DFQATT and CDR2 is SNEGSKA in the germline V gene (reference sequence). The length of the CDR3 is 15 residues. CDR3: CSASVGVRDLYGYTF. CDR3 coding DNA: TGCAGTGCATCAGTAGGTGTCAGAGACCTATATGGCTACACCTTC.

This sequence joins TRBV6-2 or TRBV6-3 and TRBJ2-1, with 7 nucleotides matching TRBD2. V lost 4 bases, J lost 4 bases, and 7 bases stayed unmatched. This CDR3 spans 15 amino acids. Per the germline V gene, CDR1 is MNHEY and CDR2 is SVGEGT. CDR3 amino acids: CASSFRLAEYNEQFF. CDR3 nucleotides: TGTGCCAGCAGTTTTCGGCTAGCGGAGTACAATGAGCAGTTCTTC.

As regards this clonotype: At one end the junction does not follow the germline gene, possibly because of a read error. V gene TRBV10-1 combines with J gene TRBJ2-3; D unclear. Germline assignment: CDR1 WNHNN and CDR2 SYGVQD (reference sequence). The CDR3 covers 15 residues. CDR3 protein: CTSSESRTSTDTQYF. The CDR3 DNA follows: TGCACCAGCAGTGAGTCGAGAACTTCCACAGATACGCAGTATTTT.

This chain joins TRBV18 and TRBJ2-7, with 7 positions matching TRBD1. The CDR3 length is 16 residues. V lost 3 bases and J lost 1; bases outside the gene matches: 9. CDR1 and CDR2 (germline): KGHSH, LQKENI. The CDR3 DNA follows: TGTGCCAGCTCACCGGCGGACAGGAATCCATCCTACGAGCAGTACTTC. Translation gives CASSPADRNPSYEQYF. Together with reference TRBV18 and TRBJ2-7, the CDR3 gives the full variable domain: NAGVMQNPRHLVRRRGQEARLRCSPMKGHSHVYWYRQLPEEGLKFMVYLQKENIIDESGMPKERFSAEFPKEGPSILRIQQVVRGDSAAYFCASSPADRNPSYEQYFGPGTRLTVT.

This chain uses TRBV11-2 with TRBJ1-5; 7 positions agree with TRBD1. After removal of 5 bases from V and 2 bases from J, the junction contained 6 bases not matched to a gene. The CDR3 has 15 residues. From germline, CDR1 is SGHAT and CDR2 FQNNGV. CDR3 coding DNA: TGTGCCAGCAGCCCCACAGGGGTAGGCAATCAGCCCCAGCATTTT. It codes for CASSPTGVGNQPQHF.

This clonotype was detected a few times. CDR3 bases: TGTGCCAGCAGACACAGCAATCAGCCCCAGCATTTT. The encoded protein is CASRHSNQPQHF. The chain joins TRBV6-1 to TRBJ1-5; D is unclear. This CDR3 contains 12 residues. Trimming removed 6 bases at V and 1 base at J, with 4 bases between. Germline CDR1 and CDR2: MNHNS and SASEGT.

V gene TRBV24-1 combines with J gene TRBJ1-2; no definite D call. The V and J ends lost 5 bases and 1 base respectively, with 7 bases between them. The CDR3 runs 13 residues. Germline V CDR1 and CDR2: KGHDR, SFDVKD. DNA of the CDR3: TGTGCCACCAGTGTAAACATTAACTATGGCTACACCTTC. It specifies CATSVNINYGYTF.

The chain employs TRBV12-3 or TRBV12-4 and TRBJ2-4, with unresolved D. CDR3 length: 15 amino acids. V was pared by 1 base and J by 5 bases, with 12 bases between. CDR3 loop: CASSLDREWENIQYF. CDR3 nucleotide sequence: TGTGCCAGCAGTTTAGATCGTGAGTGGGAAAACATTCAGTACTTC.

As for this clonotype: A read error may be the cause here, since a much bigger clone is one base away. The V gene is TRBV5-1, the J gene TRBJ2-5, with 7 bases fitting TRBD2. CDR3 length: 13 amino acids. Germline V gene sequence: CDR1 SGHRS, CDR2 YFSETQ. Losses at the gene ends were 3 bases for V and 11 bases for J; bases not matched to a gene: 10. DNA for the CDR3: TGCGCCAGCAGCTACCCCAGGGACTACGGGCAGTACTTC. Translated, it gives CASSYPRDYGQYF.

This clonotype occurred a few times. The chain's CDR3 is CSARGTSGGRETQYF. DNA for the CDR3: TGCAGTGCTAGGGGGACTAGCGGGGGGCGAGAGACCCAGTACTTC. This chain links TRBV20-1 with TRBJ2-5, with TRBD2 identical over 15 bases. V shed 3 bases, J shed 4 bases, and the junction held 3 bases outside the gene matches. Per the germline V gene, CDR1 is DFQATT and CDR2 is SNEGSKA (reference sequence). The CDR3 is 15 residues long.

This clonotype was counted between two and nine times. This rearrangement joins TRBV7-9 to TRBJ2-1; 11 positions match TRBD2. The J call may be mistaken, given a closer DNA end match to TRBJ2-7. Germline V CDR1 and CDR2: SEHNR, FQNEAQ (reference sequence). The CDR3 length is 18 residues. The CDR3 sequence: CASSHISGRGGSYNEQYF. The DNA for the CDR3 is TGTGCCAGCAGCCACATTAGCGGGAGGGGAGGCTCCTACAATGAGCAGTACTTC.

The V gene is TRBV12-3 or TRBV12-4, the J gene TRBJ2-5, with unresolved D. CDR3 length: 14 residues. V lost 6 bases, J lost 1 base, and 12 bases lay in between. The CDR3 reads CASSAGCPQETQYF. CDR3 sequence (DNA): TGTGCCAGCAGCGCCGGGTGCCCCCAAGAGACCCAGTACTTC.

This clonotype came up a few times. The rearrangement links TRBV14 to TRBJ2-3, with D perhaps being TRBD1 or TRBD2 (5 bases each). CDR3 length: 17 amino acids. Germline V gene sequence: CDR1 SGHDN, CDR2 FVKESK. Trimming took off 1 base at V and 1 base at J, with 15 bases between the two ends. The CDR3 sequence is CASSQVRGPDGTDTQYF. The CDR3, as DNA: TGTGCCAGCAGCCAAGTTCGGGGCCCGGACGGCACAGATACGCAGTATTTT. Full variable domain (outside the CDR3, taken from reference TRBV14 and TRBJ2-3): EAGVTQFPSHSVIEKGQTVTLRCDPISGHDNLYWYRRVMGKEIKFLLHFVKESKQDESGMPNNRFLAERTGGTYSTLKVQPAELEDSGVYFCASSQVRGPDGTDTQYFGPGTRLTVL.

This clonotype was counted a few times. This sequence joins TRBV7-2 and TRBJ2-4; no firm D call. Per the germline V gene, CDR1 is SGHTA and CDR2 is FQGNSA. There are 12 residues in the CDR3. The V and J ends lost 4 bases and 7 bases respectively, with 8 bases between them. In DNA form, the CDR3 reads TGTGCCAGCAGCTACGGAAGCAACATTCAGTACTTC. This translates into CASSYGSNIQYF.

V is TRBV18 and J is TRBJ2-7, with 7 bases fitting TRBD2. The DNA end is a closer match to TRBJ2-4, so the J assignment may be wrong. The germline CDR1 and CDR2 sequences are KGHSH and LQKENI. This CDR3 is 15 amino acids long. Here the CDR3 reads CASSPPSSGPNIQYF. DNA for the CDR3: TGTGCCAGCTCACCACCGTCTAGCGGACCAAACATTCAGTACTTC.

Details on this clonotype: This could be a read error, since a much larger clone is one nucleotide away. The rearrangement uses TRBV20-1 and TRBJ2-7; no definite D call. This CDR3 region has 13 residues. Germline V lookup: CDR1 DFQATT, CDR2 SNEGSKA (reference sequence). Trimming cost V 0 bases and J 3 bases, with 9 bases left between them. CDR3 sequence: CSAREDGDYEQYF. The CDR3 bases are TGCAGTGCTAGAGAGGATGGGGACTACGAGCAGTACTTC.

This clonotype has at least ten counts. The chain employs TRBV10-3 and TRBJ2-1, with D perhaps matching TRBD2 (7 bases). In germline, CDR1 is ENHRY, CDR2 SYGVKD. Trimming stripped 3 bases from V and 5 bases from J, with 14 bases between. CDR3 size: 15 residues. This CDR3 is CAISEGGGRNNEQFF. The CDR3 coding sequence is TGTGCCATCAGTGAAGGGGGGGGAAGGAACAATGAGCAGTTCTTC.

The genes are TRBV20-1 and TRBJ2-7, with 8 bases identical to TRBD2. The CDR3 is made up of 13 amino acids. V shed 5 bases, J shed 0 bases, and the junction held 3 bases outside the gene matches. Germline CDR1 reads DFQATT; CDR2 reads SNEGSKA (reference sequence). As DNA, the CDR3 is TGCAGTGCTCGGGGGGGCATCTCCTACGAGCAGTACTTC. Translating it yields CSARGGISYEQYF.

Points on this clonotype: One end of the junction varies from germline; a read error may be responsible. V and J are TRBV11-2 and TRBJ1-1; D remains ambiguous. There are 15 residues in the CDR3. Germline V lookup: CDR1 SGHAT, CDR2 FQNNGV. In DNA, the CDR3 is TGTGCCAGCAACTTAGAAGGGCGGATGAACACTGAAGCTTTCTTT. It specifies CASNLEGRMNTEAFF.